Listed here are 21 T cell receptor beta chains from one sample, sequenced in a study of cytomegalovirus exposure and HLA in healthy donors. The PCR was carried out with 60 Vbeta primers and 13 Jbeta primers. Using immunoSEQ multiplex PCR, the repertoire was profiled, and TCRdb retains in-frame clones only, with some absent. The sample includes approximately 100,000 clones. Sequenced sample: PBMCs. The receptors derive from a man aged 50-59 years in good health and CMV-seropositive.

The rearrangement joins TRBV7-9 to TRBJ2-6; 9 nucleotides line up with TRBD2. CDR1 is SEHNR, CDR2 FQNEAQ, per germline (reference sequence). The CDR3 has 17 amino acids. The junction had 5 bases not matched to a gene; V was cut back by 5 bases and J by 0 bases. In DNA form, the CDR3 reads TGTGCCAGCAGCAAACTAGCGGGCAACTCTGGGGCCAACGTCCTGACTTTC. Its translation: CASSKLAGNSGANVLTF. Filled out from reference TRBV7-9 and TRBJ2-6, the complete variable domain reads DTGVSQNPRHKITKRGQNVTFRCDPISEHNRLYWYRQTLGQGPEFLTYFQNEAQLEKSRLLSDRFSAERPKGSFSTLEIQRTEQGDSAMYLCASSKLAGNSGANVLTFGAGSRLTVL.

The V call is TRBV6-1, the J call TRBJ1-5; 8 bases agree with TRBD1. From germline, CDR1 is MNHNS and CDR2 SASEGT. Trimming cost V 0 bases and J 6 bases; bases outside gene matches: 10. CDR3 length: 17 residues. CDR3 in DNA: TGTGCCAGCAGTGAAGCGCCTCAACCTCAGGGGGCTCAGCCCCAGCATTTT. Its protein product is CASSEAPQPQGAQPQHF.

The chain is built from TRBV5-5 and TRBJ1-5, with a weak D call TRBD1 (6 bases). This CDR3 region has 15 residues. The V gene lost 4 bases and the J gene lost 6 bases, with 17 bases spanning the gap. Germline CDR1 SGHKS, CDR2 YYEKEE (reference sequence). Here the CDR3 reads CASSNEYRVGQPQHF. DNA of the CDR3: TGTGCCAGCAGCAACGAGTACAGGGTGGGTCAGCCCCAGCATTTT.

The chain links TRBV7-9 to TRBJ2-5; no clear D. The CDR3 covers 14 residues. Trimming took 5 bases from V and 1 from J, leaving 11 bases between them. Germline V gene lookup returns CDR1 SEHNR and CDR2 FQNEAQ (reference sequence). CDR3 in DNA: TGTGCCAGCAGCCTTTCCTCAGTCCAAGAGACCCAGTACTTC. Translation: CASSLSSVQETQYF.

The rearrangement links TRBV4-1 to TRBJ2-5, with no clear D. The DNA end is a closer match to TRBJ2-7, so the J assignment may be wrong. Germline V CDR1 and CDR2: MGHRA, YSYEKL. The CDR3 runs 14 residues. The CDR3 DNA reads TGCGCCAGCAGCCAAGTTTTTCTGGAGTACGAGCAGTACTTC. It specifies CASSQVFLEYEQYF.

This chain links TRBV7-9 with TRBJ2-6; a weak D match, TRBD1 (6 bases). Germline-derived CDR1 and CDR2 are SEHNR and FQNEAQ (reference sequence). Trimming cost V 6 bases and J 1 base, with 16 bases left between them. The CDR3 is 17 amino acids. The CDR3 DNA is TGTGCCAGCAGGCAACTCACAGGGCTTTCTGGGGCCAACGTCCTGACTTTC. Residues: CASRQLTGLSGANVLTF.

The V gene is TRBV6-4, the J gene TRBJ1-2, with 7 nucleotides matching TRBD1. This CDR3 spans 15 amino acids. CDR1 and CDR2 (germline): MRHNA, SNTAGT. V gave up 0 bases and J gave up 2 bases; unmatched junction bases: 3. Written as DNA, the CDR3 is TGTGCCAGCAGTGACTCCGGGACAGCGAACTATGGCTACACCTTC. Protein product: CASSDSGTANYGYTF.

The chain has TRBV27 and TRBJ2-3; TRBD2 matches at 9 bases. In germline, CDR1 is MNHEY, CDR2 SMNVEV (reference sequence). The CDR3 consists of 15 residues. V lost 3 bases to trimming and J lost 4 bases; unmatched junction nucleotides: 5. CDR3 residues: CASSFGREGADTQYF. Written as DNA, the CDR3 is TGTGCCAGCAGTTTCGGGCGGGAGGGCGCAGATACGCAGTATTTT.

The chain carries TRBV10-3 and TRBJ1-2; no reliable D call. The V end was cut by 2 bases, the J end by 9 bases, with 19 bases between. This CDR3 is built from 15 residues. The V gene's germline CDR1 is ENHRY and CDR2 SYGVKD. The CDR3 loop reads CAISEPFSRTGSYTF. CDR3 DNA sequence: TGTGCCATCAGTGAGCCCTTTTCTAGGACGGGAAGCTACACCTTC.

The CDR3 reads CATGATRGTYEQYV. In DNA, the CDR3 is TGTGCCACCGGGGCTACCAGGGGAACCTACGAGCAGTACGTC. The chain couples TRBV15 to TRBJ2-7; maybe TRBD1 (6 bases). The germline V and J ends were trimmed by 8 bases and 2 bases, with 16 bases remaining between them. The germline V gene has CDR1 LNHNV and CDR2 YYDKDF (reference sequence). The CDR3 consists of 14 residues.

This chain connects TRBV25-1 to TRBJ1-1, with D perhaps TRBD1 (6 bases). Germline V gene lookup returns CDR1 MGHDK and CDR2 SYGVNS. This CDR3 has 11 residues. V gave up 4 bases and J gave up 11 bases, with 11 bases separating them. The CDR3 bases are TGTGCCAGCAGTGGGAGGACAGCCGCTTTCTTT. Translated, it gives CASSGRTAAFF.

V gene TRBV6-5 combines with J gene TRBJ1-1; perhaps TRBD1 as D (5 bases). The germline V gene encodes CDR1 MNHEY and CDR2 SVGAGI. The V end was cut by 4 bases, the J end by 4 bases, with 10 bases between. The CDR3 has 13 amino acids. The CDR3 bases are TGTGCCAGCAGTTCGCAGGGTATCACTGAAGCTTTCTTT. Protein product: CASSSQGITEAFF.

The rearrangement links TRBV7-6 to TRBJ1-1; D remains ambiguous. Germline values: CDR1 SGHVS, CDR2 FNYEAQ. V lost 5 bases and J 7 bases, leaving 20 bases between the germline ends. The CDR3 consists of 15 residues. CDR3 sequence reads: CASSTLPTQTSEAFF. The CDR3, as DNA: TGTGCCAGCAGCACTCTACCGACACAAACCAGTGAAGCTTTCTTT.

The CDR3 sequence is CASSLGSGSSYEQYV. In nucleotides, the CDR3 is TGTGCCAGCAGCTTGGGTAGCGGGAGCTCCTACGAGCAGTACGTC. The chain is built from TRBV7-2 and TRBJ2-7, with 9 bases fitting TRBD2. J lost 0 bases, V lost 3 bases, and 3 bases had no gene match. Germline V gene lookup returns CDR1 SGHTA and CDR2 FQGNSA. This CDR3 is 15 amino acids long.

CDR3 residues: CASSLTGTGANEQFF. The CDR3 DNA reads TGTGCCAGCAGCTTGACCGGGACAGGGGCCAATGAGCAGTTCTTC. The V gene is TRBV11-1, the J gene TRBJ2-1, with 10 bases fitting TRBD1. Trimming at V came to 3 bases and at J to 6 bases, leaving 5 bases not matched to a gene. The CDR3 has 15 amino acids. The germline V gene has CDR1 SGHAT and CDR2 FQDESV (reference sequence).

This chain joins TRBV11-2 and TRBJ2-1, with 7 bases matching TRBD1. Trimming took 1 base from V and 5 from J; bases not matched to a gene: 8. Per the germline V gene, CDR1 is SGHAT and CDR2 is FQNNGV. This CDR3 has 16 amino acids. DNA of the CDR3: TGTGCCAGCAGCTTAGTTAAGTCTCAGGGGGACAATGAGCAGTTCTTC. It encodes CASSLVKSQGDNEQFF.

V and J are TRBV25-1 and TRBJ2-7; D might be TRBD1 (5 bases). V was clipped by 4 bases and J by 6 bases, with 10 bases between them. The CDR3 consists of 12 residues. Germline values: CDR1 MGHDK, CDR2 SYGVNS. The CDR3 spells CASSVQGIEQYF. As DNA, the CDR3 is TGTGCCAGCAGTGTCCAGGGAATCGAGCAGTACTTC.

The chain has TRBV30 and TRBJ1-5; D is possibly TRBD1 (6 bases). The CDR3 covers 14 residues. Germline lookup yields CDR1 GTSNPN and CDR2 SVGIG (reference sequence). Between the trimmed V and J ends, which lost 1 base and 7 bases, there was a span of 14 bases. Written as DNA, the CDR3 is TGTGCCTGGAGTGGGGGGCCCTCTAACCAGCCCCAGCATTTT. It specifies CAWSGGPSNQPQHF.

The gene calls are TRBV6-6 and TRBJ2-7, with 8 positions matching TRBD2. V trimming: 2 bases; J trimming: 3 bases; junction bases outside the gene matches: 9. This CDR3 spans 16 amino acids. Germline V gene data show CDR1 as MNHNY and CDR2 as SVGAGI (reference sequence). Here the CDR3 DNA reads TGTGCCAGCAGTTACCTCGGACTAGCCTTGCTCTACGAGCAGTACTTC. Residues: CASSYLGLALLYEQYF.

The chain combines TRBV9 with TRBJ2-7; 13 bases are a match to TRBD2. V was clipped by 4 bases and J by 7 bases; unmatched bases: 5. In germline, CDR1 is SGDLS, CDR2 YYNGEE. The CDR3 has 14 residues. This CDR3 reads CASSFGLAGVEQYF. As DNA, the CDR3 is TGTGCCAGCAGCTTTGGACTAGCGGGAGTTGAGCAGTACTTC.

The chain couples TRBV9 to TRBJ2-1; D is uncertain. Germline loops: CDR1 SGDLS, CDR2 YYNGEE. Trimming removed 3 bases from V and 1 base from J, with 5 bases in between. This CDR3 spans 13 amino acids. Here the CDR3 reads CASSARSYNEQFF. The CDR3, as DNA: TGTGCCAGCAGCGCTAGATCCTACAATGAGCAGTTCTTC.